Below, one TCR beta chain is given with its context. Its specificity is not known. The source of the sample is a study of PD-1 blockade in classical Hodgkin lymphoma. Method: immunoSEQ multiplex PCR; TCRdb's copy keeps in-frame clones and lacks some. The sample shows fewer than 15,000 clones, around 84% of them seen only once. CDR3 size: 12 residues. V lost 3 bases to trimming and J lost 4 bases, with 9 bases between them. Germline CDR1 SQVTM, CDR2 ANQGSEA. Each patient experienced a relapse that followed autologous stem cell transplantation, and brentuximab vedotin exposure varied. Whole-study results and caveats: Baseline TCR diversity was reportedly lower in newly diagnosed patients than healthy donors.

The clonotype originates from a human donor with classical Hodgkin lymphoma. This chain links TRBV29-1 with TRBJ1-2; D remains ambiguous. Sequences were derived from peripheral blood mononuclear cells (PBMCs), sampled at baseline. The CDR3 loop is CSVEKYPYGYTF. As DNA, the CDR3 is TGCAGCGTTGAGAAATACCCCTATGGCTACACCTTC. Looking up the rest from reference TRBV29-1 and TRBJ1-2 gives the full variable domain: SAVISQKPSRDICQRGTSLTIQCQVDSQVTMMFWYRQQPGQSLTLIATANQGSEATYESGFVIDKFPISRPNLTFSTLTVSNMSPEDSSIYLCSVEKYPYGYTFGSGTRLTVV.